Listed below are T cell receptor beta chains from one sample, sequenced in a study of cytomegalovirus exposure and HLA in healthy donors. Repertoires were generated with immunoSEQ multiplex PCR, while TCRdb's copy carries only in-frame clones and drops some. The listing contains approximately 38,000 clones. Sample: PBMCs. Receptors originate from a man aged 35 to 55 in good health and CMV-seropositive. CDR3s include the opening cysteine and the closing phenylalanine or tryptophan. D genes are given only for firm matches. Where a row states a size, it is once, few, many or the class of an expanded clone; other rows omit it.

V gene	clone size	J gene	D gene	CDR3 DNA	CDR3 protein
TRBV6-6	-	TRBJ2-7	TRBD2	TGTGCCAGCAGTTACGGGACTAGCGGCTACGAGCAGTACTTC	CASSYGTSGYEQYF
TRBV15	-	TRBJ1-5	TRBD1	TGTGCCACAGTGTCCGGGACAGGGGGCTTGTATAGCAATCAGCCCCAGCATTTT	CATVSGTGGLYSNQPQHF
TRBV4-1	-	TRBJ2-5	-	TGCGCCAGCAGCCAAGCCGAGACTACTGGGGAGACCCAGTACTTC	CASSQAETTGETQYF
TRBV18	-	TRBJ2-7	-	TGTGCCAGCTCATCGGCGGGACCCTCCTCCTACGAGCAGTACTTC	CASSSAGPSSYEQYF
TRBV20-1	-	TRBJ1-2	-	TGCAGTGCTAGAGATCCCCGGGGCTACACCTTC	CSARDPRGYTF
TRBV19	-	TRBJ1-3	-	TGTGCCAGTAGTATACCGGGGAACACCATATATTTT	CASSIPGNTIYF
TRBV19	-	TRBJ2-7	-	TGTGCCAGTAGGTTTCCCAGCCCGGAGCTAGCGTACGAGCAGTACTTC	CASRFPSPELAYEQYF
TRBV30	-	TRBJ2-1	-	TGTGCCTGGGGATGGACAGTGGACAATGAGCAGTTCTTC	CAWGWTVDNEQFF
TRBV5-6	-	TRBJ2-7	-	TGTGCCAGCACCGCCTCCTTGCTAGGCGAGCAGTACTTC	CASTASLLGEQYF
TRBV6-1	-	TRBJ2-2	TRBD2	TGTGCCAGCAGTGAAATGGGCGGGGGAACCGGGGAGCTGTTTTTT	CASSEMGGGTGELFF
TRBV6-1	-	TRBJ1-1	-	TGTGCCAGCAGTGTACCGGGACATTTGAACACTGAAGCTTTCTTT	CASSVPGHLNTEAFF
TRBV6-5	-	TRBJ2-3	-	TGTGCCAGCAGTTACTCGAGAGTGCCCCCGGGTACGCAGTATTTT	CASSYSRVPPGTQYF
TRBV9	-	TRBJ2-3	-	TGTGCCAGCAGCGGGGGGACTTTCCCTCTCACAGATACGCAGTATTTT	CASSGGTFPLTDTQYF
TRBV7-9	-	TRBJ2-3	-	TGTGCCAGCAGTAACGACAGTCCAGATACGCAGTATTTT	CASSNDSPDTQYF
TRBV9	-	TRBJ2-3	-	TGTGCCAGCAGCTATCACGTCGGGGATACGCAGTATTTT	CASSYHVGDTQYF
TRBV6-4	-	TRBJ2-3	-	TGTGCCAGCAGTCTGAGGGGGGGGGATACGCAGTATTTT	CASSLRGGDTQYF
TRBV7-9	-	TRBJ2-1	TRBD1	TGTGCCAGCAGCCTCACAGGGGGACTTTCCTACAATGAGCAGTTCTTC	CASSLTGGLSYNEQFF
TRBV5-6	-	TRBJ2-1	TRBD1	TGTGCCAGCAGCTTGGGGGGACAGGGAGGGATAAATGAGCAGTTCTTC	CASSLGGQGGINEQFF
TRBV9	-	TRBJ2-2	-	TGTGCCAGCAGCGTAGGAGCGGCCGCGAACACCGGGGAGCTGTTTTTT	CASSVGAAANTGELFF
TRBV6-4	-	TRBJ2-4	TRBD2	TGTGCCAGCAGGGTTCCCGGGACTAGCGGGAGGGCAGCCAAAAACATTCAGTACTTC	CASRVPGTSGRAAKNIQYF
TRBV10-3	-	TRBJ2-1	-	TGTGCCACAGATGCTGGGAGCTCCTACAATGAGCAGTTCTTC	CATDAGSSYNEQFF
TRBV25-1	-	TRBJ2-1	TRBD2	TGTGCCAGCAGTGAATATCTAGCGGGCGTTTACAATGAGCAGTTCTTC	CASSEYLAGVYNEQFF
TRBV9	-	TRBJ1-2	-	TGTGCCAGCAGCGTAGCGGTAGATCCTAACTATGGCTACACCTTC	CASSVAVDPNYGYTF
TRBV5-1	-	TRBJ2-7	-	TGCGCCAGCAGCTTAAATACCTACGAGCAGTACTTC	CASSLNTYEQYF
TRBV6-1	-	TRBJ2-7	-	TGTGCCAGCAGTGAAGGGCACACCTACGAGCAGTACTTC	CASSEGHTYEQYF
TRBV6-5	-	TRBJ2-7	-	TGTGCCAGCAGAATCGCGGAGGCGAGCTCCTACGAGCAGTACTTC	CASRIAEASSYEQYF
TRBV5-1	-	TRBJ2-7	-	TGCGCCAGCAGCCCAGAGACAGGGGAGGGCGAGCAGTACTTC	CASSPETGEGEQYF
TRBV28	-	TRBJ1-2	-	TGTGCCAGCAGCTTGGGGTATGGGGCGAAGGGCTACACCTTC	CASSLGYGAKGYTF
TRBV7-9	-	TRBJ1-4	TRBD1	TGTGCCAGCAGCTTTGCCGGGACAGCAACTAATGAAAAACTGTTTTTT	CASSFAGTATNEKLFF
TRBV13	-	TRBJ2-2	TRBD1	TGTGCCAGCAGCTTAGGTTTGGGGACAGGGGCGAACACCGGGGAGCTGTTTTTT	CASSLGLGTGANTGELFF
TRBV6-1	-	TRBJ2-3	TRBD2	TGTGCCAGCAGTGGGGCTAGCGGGAGGCCCGATACGCAGTATTTT	CASSGASGRPDTQYF
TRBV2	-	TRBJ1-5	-	TGTGCCAGCAGCAGGGATAGCAATCAGCCCCAGCATTTT	CASSRDSNQPQHF
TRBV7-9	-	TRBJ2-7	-	TGTGCCAGCAGCCCGCGGGGGCCCTACGAGCAGTACTTC	CASSPRGPYEQYF
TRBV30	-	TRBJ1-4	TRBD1	TGTGCCTGGAGTACACAGGGGGGAGAAAAACTGTTTTTT	CAWSTQGGEKLFF
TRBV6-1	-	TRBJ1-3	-	TGTGCCAGCAGTGAGGTTCTAGCGAGGGGTGGAAACACCATATATTTT	CASSEVLARGGNTIYF
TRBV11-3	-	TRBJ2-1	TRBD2	TGTGCCAGCAGCTGGGGGTCCCTAGCGGGAAACTACAATGAGCAGTTCTTC	CASSWGSLAGNYNEQFF
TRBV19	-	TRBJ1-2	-	TGTGCCAGTAGGGGCAGGGGAATGTTTAACTATGGCTACACCTTC	CASRGRGMFNYGYTF
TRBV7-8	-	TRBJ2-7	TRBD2	TGTGCCAGCAGCTTTCCGACCGGGACTAGCAATCCCCGAATAGAGCGCTACGAGCAGTACTTC	CASSFPTGTSNPRIERYEQYF
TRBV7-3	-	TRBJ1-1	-	TGTGCCAGCAGCTTAAGCGTGGTCACTGAAGCTTTCTTT	CASSLSVVTEAFF
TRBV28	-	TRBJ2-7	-	TGTGCCAGCAGACCCGGGACTGAGGACGAGCAGTACTTC	CASRPGTEDEQYF
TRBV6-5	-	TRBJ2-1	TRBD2	TGTGCCAGCAGTTTCGCACTAGCGGGAGGTGAGCAGTTCTTC	CASSFALAGGEQFF
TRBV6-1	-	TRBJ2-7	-	TGTGCCAGCACGGTCTCCAAGTACGAGCAGTACTTC	CASTVSKYEQYF
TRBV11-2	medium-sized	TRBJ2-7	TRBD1	TGTGCCAGCAGCTCCCCCGGGACAGGGTCGTACGAGCAGTACTTC	CASSSPGTGSYEQYF
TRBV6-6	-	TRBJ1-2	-	TGTGCCAGCAGTCCGGACAGCTGGAACTATGGCTACACCTTC	CASSPDSWNYGYTF
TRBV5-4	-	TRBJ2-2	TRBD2	TGTGCCAGCACCCGGGGAGGGCTTGCGAACACCGGGGAGCTGTTTTTT	CASTRGGLANTGELFF
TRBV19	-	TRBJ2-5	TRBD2	TGTGCCAGTAGTGGGGGGACTAGCGGAAACTGGAGGGAGACCCAGTACTTC	CASSGGTSGNWRETQYF
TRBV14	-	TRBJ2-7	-	TGTGCCAGCAGCCAAGAATTGCTCCCGGTCTTTGACGAGCGGTACTTC	CASSQELLPVFDERYF
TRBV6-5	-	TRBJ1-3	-	TGTGCCAGCTCCAAAAGGGACTGGGGAAACACCATATATTTT	CASSKRDWGNTIYF
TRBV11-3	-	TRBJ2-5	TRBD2	TGTGCCAGCAGCTTTGGGGGAGGGACCTCAGAGACCCAGTACTTC	CASSFGGGTSETQYF
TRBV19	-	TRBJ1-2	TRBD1	TGTGCCAGTACAGACAGGGGTCGGGATTACACCTTC	CASTDRGRDYTF
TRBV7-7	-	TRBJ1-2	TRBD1	TGTGCTAGCAGCCCGGGACAGGGATATGGCTACACCTTC	CASSPGQGYGYTF
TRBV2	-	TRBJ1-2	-	TGTGCCAGCAGTGAGAGAGGGGCAGGGACTAACGGCTACACCTTC	CASSERGAGTNGYTF
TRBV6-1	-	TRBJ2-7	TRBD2	TGTGCCAGCAGGGAGGGACTAGCGGGGAGCTACGAGCAGTACTTC	CASREGLAGSYEQYF
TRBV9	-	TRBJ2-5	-	TGTGCCAGCAGCCCCAGACTAGGGGAGACCCAGTACTTC	CASSPRLGETQYF
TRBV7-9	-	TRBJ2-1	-	TGTGCCAGCAGCTTACAGGGGACAACCTACAATGAGCAGTTCTTC	CASSLQGTTYNEQFF
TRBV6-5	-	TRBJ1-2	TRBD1	TGTGCCAGCACTACAGGGGCGGGTGGCTACACCTTC	CASTTGAGGYTF
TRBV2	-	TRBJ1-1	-	TGTGCCAGCAGCGTACAGGGCGGGAACACTGAAGCTTTCTTT	CASSVQGGNTEAFF
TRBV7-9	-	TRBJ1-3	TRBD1	TGTGCCAGCAGCCTCCGCGGGACAGGGGAAAACACCATATATTTT	CASSLRGTGENTIYF
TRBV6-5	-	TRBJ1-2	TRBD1	TGTGCCAGCAGTCACCGGGACAGATCAGACGGCTACACCTTC	CASSHRDRSDGYTF
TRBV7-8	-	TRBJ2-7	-	TGTGCCAGCAGCTTGACAGTGGGGGGGGGCGTGAACGAGCAGTACTTC	CASSLTVGGGVNEQYF